This T cell receptor beta chain is from a study of blood T cells in healthy people across ages. Overall study findings and caveats: Age advanced and TCR beta diversity per million T cells fell, roughly linearly.

They isolated at least 7 million PBMCs from each sample. This clonotype was observed once. Its antigen remains unknown. A sample-barcoded 5' primer and a J-beta primer mix were used in a second PCR of roughly 7 to 12 cycles. Carrying 12 random nucleotides, a template-switch adaptor labeled each individual cDNA molecule. TCRdb fed the 5' RACE reads into MiXCR, producing one record per CDR3 protein. The sample includes 1.5 million to 2 million distinct CDR3 sequences, approximately 50% of them seen just once. This receptor was taken from a middle-aged woman in good health. The material sequenced was blood.

The CDR3 reads CASSLERTSMNTEAFF. The CDR3 DNA is TGTGCCAGCAGCTTGGAACGGACAAGCATGAACACTGAAGCTTTCTTT. The rearrangement joins TRBV7-9 to TRBJ1-1, with D possibly TRBD1 on 5 matching bases. Trimming pared 3 bases from V and 0 bases from J, leaving 14 bases between. The CDR3 is 16 amino acids. Germline CDR1 and CDR2: SEHNR and FQNEAQ (reference sequence).